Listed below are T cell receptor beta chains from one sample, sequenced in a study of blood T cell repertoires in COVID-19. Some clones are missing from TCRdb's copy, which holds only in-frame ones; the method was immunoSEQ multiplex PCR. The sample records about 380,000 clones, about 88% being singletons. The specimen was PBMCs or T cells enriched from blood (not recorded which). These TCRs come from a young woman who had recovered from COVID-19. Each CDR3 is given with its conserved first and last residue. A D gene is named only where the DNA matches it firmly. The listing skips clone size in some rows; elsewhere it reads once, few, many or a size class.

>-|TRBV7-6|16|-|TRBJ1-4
TGTGCCAGCAGCATCCTTACCCGGTTCGGGGGAGAAAAACTGTTTTTT
CASSILTRFGGEKLFF
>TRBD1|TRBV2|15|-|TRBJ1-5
TGTGCCAGCACCGGACAGGGCCACACCAGTCAGCCCCAGCATTTT
CASTGQGHTSQPQHF
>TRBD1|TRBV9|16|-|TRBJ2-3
TGTGCCAGCAGCGTAGGTAGGGACAGAAGCACAGATACGCAGTATTTT
CASSVGRDRSTDTQYF
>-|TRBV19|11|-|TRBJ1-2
TGTGCCAGTAGCCGAGCTAATGGCTACACCTTC
CASSRANGYTF
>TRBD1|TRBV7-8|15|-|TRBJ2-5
TGTGCCAGCAGCTTAGTACAGGGGAGTCAAGAGACCCAGTACTTC
CASSLVQGSQETQYF
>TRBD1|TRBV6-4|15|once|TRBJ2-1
TGTGCCAGCAGTACCGGGACAGGGGCATACAATGAGCAGTTCTTC
CASSTGTGAYNEQFF
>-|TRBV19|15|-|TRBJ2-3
TGTGCCAGTAGTATAGAGAGACTAGACACAGATACGCAGTATTTT
CASSIERLDTDTQYF
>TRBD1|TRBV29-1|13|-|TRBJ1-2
TGCAGCGTACAGTTCGGACAGGAGTATGGCTACACCTTC
CSVQFGQEYGYTF
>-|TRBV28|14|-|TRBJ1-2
TGTGCCAGCCATGTAACAGGATCCGAGTATGGCTACACCTTC
CASHVTGSEYGYTF
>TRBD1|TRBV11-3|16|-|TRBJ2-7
TGTGCCAGCAGCTTAGGACAGGGGGCAGGTTCCTACGAGCAGTACTTC
CASSLGQGAGSYEQYF
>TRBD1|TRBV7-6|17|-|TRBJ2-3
TGTGCCAGCAGCTTAGCCGGGAGCAGGGGGCGCACAGATACGCAGTATTTT
CASSLAGSRGRTDTQYF
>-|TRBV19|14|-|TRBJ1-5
TGTGCCAGTAGTATGGGTCAGGGGTATCAGCCCCAGCATTTT
CASSMGQGYQPQHF
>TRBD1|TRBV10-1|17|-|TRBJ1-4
TGCGCCAGCAGTGACCATCGAAGAGGGACAGGGTATGAAAAACTGTTTTTT
CASSDHRRGTGYEKLFF
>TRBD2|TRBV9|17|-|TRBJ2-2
TGTGCCAGCAGCGTAGCTCCAGCGGGGGGGCAGACCGGGGAGCTGTTTTTT
CASSVAPAGGQTGELFF
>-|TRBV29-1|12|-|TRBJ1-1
TGCAGCGTTGACAGAAGGAACACTGAAGCTTTCTTT
CSVDRRNTEAFF
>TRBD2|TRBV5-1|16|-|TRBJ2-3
TGCGCCAGCAGCCCCCCTTCGGGCGCGGGGGATCTTACGCAGTATTTT
CASSPPSGAGDLTQYF
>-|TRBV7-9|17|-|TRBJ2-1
TGTGCCAGCAGCCATATTGCGACACAGAGCTCCTACAATGAGCAGTTCTTC
CASSHIATQSSYNEQFF
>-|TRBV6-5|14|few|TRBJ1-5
TGTGCCAGCAGTTACTCGACAGACAATCAGCCCCAGCATTTT
CASSYSTDNQPQHF
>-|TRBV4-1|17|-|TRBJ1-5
TGCGCCAGCAGCCAAGATTCTACGGGACACAGCAATCAGCCCCAGCATTTT
CASSQDSTGHSNQPQHF
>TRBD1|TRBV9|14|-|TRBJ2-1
TGTGCCAGCAGCGTGGGACAGGGTGGCAATGAGCAGTTCTTC
CASSVGQGGNEQFF
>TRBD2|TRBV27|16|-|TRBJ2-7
TGTGCCAGCAGTACCCTCTCGGGACTAGGCGCCTACGAGCAGTACTTC
CASSTLSGLGAYEQYF
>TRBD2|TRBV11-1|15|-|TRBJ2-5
TGTGCCAGCAGTCGCGGGACTAGCGGAAAAGAGACCCAGTACTTC
CASSRGTSGKETQYF
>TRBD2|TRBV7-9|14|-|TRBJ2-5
TGTGCCAGCAGCTTAGGGGTAGCGGGGGGGCCCCAGTACTTC
CASSLGVAGGPQYF
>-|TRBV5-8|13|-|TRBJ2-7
TGTGCCAGCAGCTTGCTTCAGGGGCACGAGCAGTACTTC
CASSLLQGHEQYF